The sequence of this T cell receptor (beta chain) was determined in a study of shared clonotypes between healthy human individuals. Across the whole study: Donors were a couple of women and three men aged 18 to 49.

The method was immunoSEQ multiplex PCR; TCRdb's version includes in-frame clones alone and lacks a portion of them. The data contain 2 million to 2.5 million clones, 93% of them singletons. V lost 5 bases, J lost 15 bases, and 20 bases lay in between. CDR3 length equals 14 residues. From germline, CDR1 is SGHTA and CDR2 FQGTGA. The chain employs TRBV7-3 and TRBJ2-6; D may be TRBD1 (5 bases). Sequencing was performed on naive CD4+ T cells from PBMCs. Subset here: CD45RA+ positively selected. The receptor comes from a man aged 18 to 29 in good health. Some clones in this sample may be carry-over from other donors' samples. CDR3 in DNA: TGTGCCAGCAGCCCTCAGGGTATCCCTGGGGACCTGACTTTC. Protein sequence: CASSPQGIPGDLTF.